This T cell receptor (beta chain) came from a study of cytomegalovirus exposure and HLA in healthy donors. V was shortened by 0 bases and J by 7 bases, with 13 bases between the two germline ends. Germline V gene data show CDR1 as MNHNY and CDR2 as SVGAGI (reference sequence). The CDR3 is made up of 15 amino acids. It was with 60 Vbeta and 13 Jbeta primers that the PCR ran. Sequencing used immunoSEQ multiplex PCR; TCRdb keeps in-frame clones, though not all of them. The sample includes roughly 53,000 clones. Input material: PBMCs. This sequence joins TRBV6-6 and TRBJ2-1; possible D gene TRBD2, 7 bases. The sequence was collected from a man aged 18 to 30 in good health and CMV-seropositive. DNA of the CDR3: TGTGCCAGCAGTTACTCAGGGGGGGCCGGTAATGAGCAGTTCTTC. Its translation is CASSYSGGAGNEQFF.